This TCR beta chain derives from a study of T cell responses to AZD1222 COVID-19 vaccine. Study results and limitations: The donor group comprised mostly white British people and more females; the analysis possibly underestimated clonal diversity.

Trimming shortened V by 2 bases and J by 7 bases, and 6 bases separated the two germline ends. This CDR3 has 12 amino acids. Germline CDR1 SGHAT, CDR2 FQNNGV. Concerning this clone itself: Its matching antigen is unknown.

The assay was immunoSEQ multiplex PCR, and TCRdb's table has in-frame clones only and misses some. This sample carries approximately 140,000 clones, about 90% of them seen once, and the ten largest clones take 9% to 9.5%. The chain links TRBV11-2 to TRBJ2-1; D uncertain. The origin of this receptor is an adult who received the AZD1222 COVID-19 vaccine. This specimen consisted of peripheral blood, obtained 28 days after the second AZD1222 dose. The CDR3 bases are TGTGCCAGCAGCTTATACGGGAATGAGCAGTTCTTC. Amino acid sequence: CASSLYGNEQFF.